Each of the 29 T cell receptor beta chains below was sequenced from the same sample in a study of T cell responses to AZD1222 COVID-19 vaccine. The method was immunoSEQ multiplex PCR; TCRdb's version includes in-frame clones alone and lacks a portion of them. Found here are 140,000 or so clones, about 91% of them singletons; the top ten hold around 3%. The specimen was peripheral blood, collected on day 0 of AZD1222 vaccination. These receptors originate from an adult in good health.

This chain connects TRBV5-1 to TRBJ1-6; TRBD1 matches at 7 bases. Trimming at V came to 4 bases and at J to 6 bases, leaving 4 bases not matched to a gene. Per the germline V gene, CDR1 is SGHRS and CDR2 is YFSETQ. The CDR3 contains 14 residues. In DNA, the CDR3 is TGCGCCAGCAGCCGGGACAGACCTAATTCACCCCTCCACTTT. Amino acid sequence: CASSRDRPNSPLHF.

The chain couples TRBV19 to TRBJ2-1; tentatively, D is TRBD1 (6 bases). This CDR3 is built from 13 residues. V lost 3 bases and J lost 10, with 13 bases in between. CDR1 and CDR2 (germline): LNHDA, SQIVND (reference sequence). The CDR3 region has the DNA TGTGCCAGTAGTATCGTACAAAGGGGGGAGCAGTTCTTC. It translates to CASSIVQRGEQFF.

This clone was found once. The CDR3 DNA reads TGTGCCTGGAGTGGAAGCGGGAGCAGCGAGCAGTACTTC. Amino acids: CAWSGSGSSEQYF. This rearrangement joins TRBV30 to TRBJ2-7, with 8 positions matching TRBD2. V lost 1 base, J lost 6 bases, and 5 bases stayed unmatched. Germline loops: CDR1 GTSNPN, CDR2 SVGIG (reference sequence). The CDR3 runs to 13 residues.

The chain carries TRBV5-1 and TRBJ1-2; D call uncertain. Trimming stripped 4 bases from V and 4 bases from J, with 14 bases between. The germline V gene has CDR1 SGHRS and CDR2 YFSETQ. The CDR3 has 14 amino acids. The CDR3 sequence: CASSPTRAGYGYTF. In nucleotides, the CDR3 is TGCGCCAGCAGCCCGACTCGGGCCGGCTATGGCTACACCTTC.

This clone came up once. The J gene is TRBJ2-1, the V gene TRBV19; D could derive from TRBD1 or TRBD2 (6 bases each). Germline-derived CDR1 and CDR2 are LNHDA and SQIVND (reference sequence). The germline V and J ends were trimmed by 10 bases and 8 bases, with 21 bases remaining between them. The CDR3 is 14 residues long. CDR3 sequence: CATRGGTLEDEQFF. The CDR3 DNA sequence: TGTGCCACTCGAGGGGGGACCCTTGAGGATGAGCAGTTCTTC.

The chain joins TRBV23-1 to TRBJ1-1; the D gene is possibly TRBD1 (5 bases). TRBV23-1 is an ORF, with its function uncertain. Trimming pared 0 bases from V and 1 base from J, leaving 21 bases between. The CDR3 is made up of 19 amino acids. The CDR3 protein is CASSQSSAGRSKTNTEAFF. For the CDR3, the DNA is TGCGCCAGCAGTCAATCGAGTGCAGGGAGGTCAAAGACGAACACTGAAGCTTTCTTT.

The CDR3 spells CASIFGQGITGELFF. The CDR3 DNA reads as TGTGCCAGTATTTTCGGACAGGGTATCACCGGGGAGCTGTTTTTT. The V and J genes are TRBV19 and TRBJ2-2; 8 bases are shared with TRBD1. Per germline, CDR1 LNHDA and CDR2 SQIVND (reference sequence). The V and J ends lost 7 bases and 4 bases, in that order; junction bases with no gene match: 8. This CDR3 has 15 residues. Looking up the rest from reference TRBV19 and TRBJ2-2 gives the full variable domain: DGGITQSPKYLFRKEGQNVTLSCEQNLNHDAMYWYRQDPGQGLRLIYYSQIVNDFQKGDIAEGYSVSREKKESFPLTVTSAQKNPTAFYLCASIFGQGITGELFFGEGSRLTVL.

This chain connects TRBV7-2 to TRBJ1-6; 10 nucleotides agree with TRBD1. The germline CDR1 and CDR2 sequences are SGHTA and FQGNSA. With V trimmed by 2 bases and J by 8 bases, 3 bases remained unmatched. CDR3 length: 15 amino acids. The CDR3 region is CASSLRGTGDSPLHF. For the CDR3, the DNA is TGTGCCAGCAGCTTACGTGGGACAGGGGATTCACCCCTCCACTTT. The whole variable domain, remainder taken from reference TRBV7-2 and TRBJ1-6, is GAGVSQSPSNKVTEKGKDVELRCDPISGHTALYWYRQSLGQGLEFLIYFQGNSAPDKSGLPSDRFSAERTGGSVSTLTIQRTQQEDSAVYLCASSLRGTGDSPLHFGNGTRLTVT.

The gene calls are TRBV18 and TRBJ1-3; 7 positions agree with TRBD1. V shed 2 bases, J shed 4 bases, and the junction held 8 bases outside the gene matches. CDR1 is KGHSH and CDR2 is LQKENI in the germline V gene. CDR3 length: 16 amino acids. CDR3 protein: CASSPIGQAGGNTIYF. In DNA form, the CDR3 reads TGTGCCAGCTCACCAATCGGACAGGCGGGAGGAAACACCATATATTTT.

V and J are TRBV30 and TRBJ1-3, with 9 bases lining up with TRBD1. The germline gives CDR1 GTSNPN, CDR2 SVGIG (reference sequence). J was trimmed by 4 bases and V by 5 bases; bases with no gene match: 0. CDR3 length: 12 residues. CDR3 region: CAWGTGGNTIYF. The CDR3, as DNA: TGTGCCTGGGGGACAGGGGGAAACACCATATATTTT. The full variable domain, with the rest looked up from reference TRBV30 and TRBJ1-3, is SQTIHQWPATLVQPVGSPLSLECTVEGTSNPNLYWYRQAAGRGLQLLFYSVGIGQISSEVPQNLSASRPQDRQFILSSKKLLLSDSGFYLCAWGTGGNTIYFGEGSWLTVV.

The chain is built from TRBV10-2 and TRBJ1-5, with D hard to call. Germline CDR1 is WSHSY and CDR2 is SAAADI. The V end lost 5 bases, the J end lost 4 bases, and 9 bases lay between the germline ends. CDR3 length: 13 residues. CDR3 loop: CASSHGVNQPQHF. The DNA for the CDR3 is TGCGCCAGCAGTCACGGGGTAAATCAGCCCCAGCATTTT.

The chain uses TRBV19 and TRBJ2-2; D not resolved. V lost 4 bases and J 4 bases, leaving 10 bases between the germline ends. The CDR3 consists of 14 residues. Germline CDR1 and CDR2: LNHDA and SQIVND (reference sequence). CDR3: CASSKVVATGELFF. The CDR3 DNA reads TGTGCCAGTAGTAAGGTGGTGGCCACCGGGGAGCTGTTTTTT.

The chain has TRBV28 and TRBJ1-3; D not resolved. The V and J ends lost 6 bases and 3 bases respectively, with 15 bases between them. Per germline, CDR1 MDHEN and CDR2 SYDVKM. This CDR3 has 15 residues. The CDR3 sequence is CASSTISSFGNTIYF. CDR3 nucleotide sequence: TGTGCCAGCAGCACAATCAGCAGTTTTGGAAACACCATATATTTT.

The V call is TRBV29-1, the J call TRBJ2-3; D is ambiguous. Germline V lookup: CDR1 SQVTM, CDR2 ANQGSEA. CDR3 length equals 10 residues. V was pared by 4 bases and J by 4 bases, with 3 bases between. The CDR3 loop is CSVGADTQYF. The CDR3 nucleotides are TGCAGCGTTGGGGCAGATACGCAGTATTTT.

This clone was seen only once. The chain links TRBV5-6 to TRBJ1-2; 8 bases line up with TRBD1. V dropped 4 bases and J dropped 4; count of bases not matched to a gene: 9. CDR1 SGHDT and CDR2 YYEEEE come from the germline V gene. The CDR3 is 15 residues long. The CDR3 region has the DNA TGTGCCAGCAGCGAGGATACAGGGGGAATCTATGGCTACACCTTC. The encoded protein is CASSEDTGGIYGYTF. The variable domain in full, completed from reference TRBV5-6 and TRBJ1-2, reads DAGVTQSPTHLIKTRGQQVTLRCSPKSGHDTVSWYQQALGQGPQFIFQYYEEEERQRGNFPDRFSGHQFPNYSSELNVNALLLGDSALYLCASSEDTGGIYGYTFGSGTRLTVV.

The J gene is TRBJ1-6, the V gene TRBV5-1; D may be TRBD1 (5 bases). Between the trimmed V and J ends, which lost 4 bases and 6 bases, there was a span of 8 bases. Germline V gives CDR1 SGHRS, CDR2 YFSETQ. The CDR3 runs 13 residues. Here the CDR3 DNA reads TGCGCCAGCAGCCGGGACTTTAATTCACCCCTCCACTTT. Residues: CASSRDFNSPLHF.

The CDR3 DNA reads TGTGCCAGCAGTCACGGGTCGAGTGGGGTCACTGAAGCTTTCTTT. Its protein is CASSHGSSGVTEAFF. The chain links TRBV27 to TRBJ1-1; D remains ambiguous. Trimming took off 5 bases at V and 4 bases at J, with 17 bases between the two ends. From germline, CDR1 is MNHEY and CDR2 SMNVEV (reference sequence). The CDR3 is 15 residues long.

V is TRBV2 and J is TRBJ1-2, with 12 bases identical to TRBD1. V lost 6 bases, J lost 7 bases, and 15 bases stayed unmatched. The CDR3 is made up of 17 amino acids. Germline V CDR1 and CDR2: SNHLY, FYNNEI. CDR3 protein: CASRLGQGATRLAGYTF. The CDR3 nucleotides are TGTGCCAGCAGACTGGGACAGGGGGCGACGAGATTGGCTGGCTACACCTTC.

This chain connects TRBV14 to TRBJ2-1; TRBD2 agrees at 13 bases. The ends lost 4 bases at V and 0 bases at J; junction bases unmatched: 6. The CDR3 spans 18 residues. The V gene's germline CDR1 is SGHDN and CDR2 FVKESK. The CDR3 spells CASSRITSGRGSYNEQFF. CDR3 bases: TGTGCCAGCAGCCGAATAACTAGCGGGAGGGGCTCCTACAATGAGCAGTTCTTC.

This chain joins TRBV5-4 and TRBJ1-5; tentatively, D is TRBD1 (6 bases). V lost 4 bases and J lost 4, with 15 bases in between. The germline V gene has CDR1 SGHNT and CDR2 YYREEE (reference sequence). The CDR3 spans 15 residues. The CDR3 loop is CASSDGTFENQPQHF. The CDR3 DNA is TGTGCCAGCAGCGACGGGACATTTGAGAATCAGCCCCAGCATTTT.

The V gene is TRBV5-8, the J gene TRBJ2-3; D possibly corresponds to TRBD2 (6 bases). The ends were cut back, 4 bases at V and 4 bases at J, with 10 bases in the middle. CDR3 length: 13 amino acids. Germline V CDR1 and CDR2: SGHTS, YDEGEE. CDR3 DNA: TGTGCCAGCAGCCCACGGGAGTCAGATACGCAGTATTTT. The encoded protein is CASSPRESDTQYF. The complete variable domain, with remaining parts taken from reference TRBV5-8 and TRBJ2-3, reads EAGVTQSPTHLIKTRGQQATLRCSPISGHTSVYWYQQALGLGLQFLLWYDEGEERNRGNFPPRFSGRQFPNYSSELNVNALELEDSALYLCASSPRESDTQYFGPGTRLTVL.

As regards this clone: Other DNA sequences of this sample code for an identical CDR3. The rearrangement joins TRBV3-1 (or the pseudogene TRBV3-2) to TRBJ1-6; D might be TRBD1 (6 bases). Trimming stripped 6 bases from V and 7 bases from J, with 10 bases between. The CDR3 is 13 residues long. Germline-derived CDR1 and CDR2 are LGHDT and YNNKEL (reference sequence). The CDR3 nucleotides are TGTGCCAGCAGTCGGACAGACAATTCACCCCTCCACTTT. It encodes CASSRTDNSPLHF.

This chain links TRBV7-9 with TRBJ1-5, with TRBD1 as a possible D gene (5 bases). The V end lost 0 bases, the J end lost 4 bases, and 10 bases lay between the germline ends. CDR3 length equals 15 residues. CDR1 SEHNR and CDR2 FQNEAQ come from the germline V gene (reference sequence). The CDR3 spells CASSLALGENQPQHF. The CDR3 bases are TGTGCCAGCAGCTTAGCTCTAGGGGAGAATCAGCCCCAGCATTTT.

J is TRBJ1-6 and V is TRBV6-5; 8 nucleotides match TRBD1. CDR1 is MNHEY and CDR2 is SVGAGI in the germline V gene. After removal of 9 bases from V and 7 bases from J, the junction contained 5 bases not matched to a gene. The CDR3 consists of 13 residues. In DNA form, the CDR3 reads TGTGCCAGTCAGGACAGGGAGAATTCACCCCTCCACTTT. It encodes CASQDRENSPLHF.

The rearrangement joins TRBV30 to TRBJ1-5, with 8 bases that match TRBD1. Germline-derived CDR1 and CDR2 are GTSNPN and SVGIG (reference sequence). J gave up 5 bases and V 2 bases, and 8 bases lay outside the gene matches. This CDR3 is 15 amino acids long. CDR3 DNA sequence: TGTGCCTGGAGTTCAAACAGGGGGGTTGATCAGCCCCAGCATTTT. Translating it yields CAWSSNRGVDQPQHF.

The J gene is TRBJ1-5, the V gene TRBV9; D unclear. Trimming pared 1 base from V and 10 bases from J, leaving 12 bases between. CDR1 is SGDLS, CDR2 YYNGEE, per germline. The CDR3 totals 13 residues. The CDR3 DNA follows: TGTGCCAGCAGCGTAACTGGAGGGAGCCCCCAGCATTTT. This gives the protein CASSVTGGSPQHF.

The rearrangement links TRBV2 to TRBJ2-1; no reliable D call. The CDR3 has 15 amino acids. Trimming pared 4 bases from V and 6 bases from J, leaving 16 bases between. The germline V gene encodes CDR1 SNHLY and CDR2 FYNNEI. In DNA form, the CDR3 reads TGTGCCAGCAGTGTAACAGTATTGCTATTCAATGAGCAGTTCTTC. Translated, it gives CASSVTVLLFNEQFF.

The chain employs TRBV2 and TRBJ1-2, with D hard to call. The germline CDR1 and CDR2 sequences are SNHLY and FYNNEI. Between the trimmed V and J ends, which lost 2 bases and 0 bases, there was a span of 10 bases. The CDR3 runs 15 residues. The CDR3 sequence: CASSESDRPNYGYTF. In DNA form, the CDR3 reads TGTGCCAGCAGTGAATCAGATAGACCTAACTATGGCTACACCTTC.

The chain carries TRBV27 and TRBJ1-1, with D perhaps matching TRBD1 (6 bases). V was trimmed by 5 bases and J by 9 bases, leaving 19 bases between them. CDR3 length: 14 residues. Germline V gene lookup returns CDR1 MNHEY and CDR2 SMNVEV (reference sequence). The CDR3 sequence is CASSPRAGDLKAFF. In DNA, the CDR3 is TGTGCCAGCAGTCCCAGGGCAGGGGACTTGAAAGCTTTCTTT.